These 22 T cell receptor beta chains originate from one sample sequenced in a study of cytomegalovirus exposure and HLA in healthy donors. This PCR relied on a set of 60 Vbeta primers and 13 Jbeta primers. Here immunoSEQ multiplex PCR was the method, and the copy in TCRdb shows in-frame clones only, minus some. The sample contains some 110,000 clones, about 81% of which appear only once. Material for sequencing was PBMCs. All receptors come from a male donor in good health and CMV-seropositive.

CDR3 sequence: CASSSTSGSLSEQYF. In DNA, the CDR3 is TGTGCCAGCAGTTCGACTAGCGGGTCGTTGAGCGAGCAGTACTTC. The rearrangement joins TRBV28 to TRBJ2-7, with 10 positions matching TRBD2. The CDR3 consists of 15 residues. Germline V lookup: CDR1 MDHEN, CDR2 SYDVKM. The V and J ends lost 4 bases and 6 bases, in that order; junction bases with no gene match: 9.

The chain has TRBV6-1 and TRBJ2-7, with D possibly being TRBD1 (7 bases). Per germline, CDR1 MNHNS and CDR2 SASEGT. This CDR3 contains 14 residues. Trimming removed 5 bases at V and 3 bases at J, with 14 bases between. The CDR3 DNA follows: TGTGCCAGCAGTCAGGGCAGGGGGGTCTACGAGCAGTACTTC. Protein product: CASSQGRGVYEQYF.

V and J are TRBV6-5 and TRBJ2-1, with TRBD1 identical over 7 bases. The length of the CDR3 is 15 residues. CDR1 and CDR2 (germline): MNHEY, SVGAGI. V lost 0 bases and J lost 9; bases outside the gene matches: 8. In DNA form, the CDR3 reads TGTGCCAGCAGTTACTCGAGGACAGGACCGGGTGAGCAGTTCTTC. Its translation is CASSYSRTGPGEQFF.

The chain uses TRBV10-3 and TRBJ2-7; no clear D. The V and J ends lost 8 bases and 0 bases respectively, with 11 bases between them. The CDR3 runs 13 residues. Germline V gene data show CDR1 as ENHRY and CDR2 as SYGVKD. CDR3 DNA: TGTGCCATCGCTCAGCAGGACTCCTACGAGCAGTACTTC. Residues: CAIAQQDSYEQYF.

This chain links TRBV9 with TRBJ2-3, with 9 nucleotides matching TRBD1. V lost 3 bases and J lost 2; bases outside the gene matches: 4. The CDR3 has 15 amino acids. Germline CDR1 and CDR2: SGDLS and YYNGEE. Here the CDR3 reads CASSDRQGVTDTQYF. The CDR3, as DNA: TGTGCCAGCAGCGACCGACAGGGGGTCACAGATACGCAGTATTTT.

The rearrangement uses TRBV13 and TRBJ2-3; possibly TRBD2 for D (6 bases). The CDR3 contains 12 residues. Germline V gene lookup returns CDR1 PRHDT and CDR2 FYEKMQ (reference sequence). V lost 7 bases to trimming and J lost 10 bases, with 15 bases between them. CDR3 loop: CASTPVTGAQYF. Here the CDR3 DNA reads TGTGCCAGCACCCCGGTTACGGGGGCGCAGTATTTT. Drawing the rest from reference TRBV13 and TRBJ2-3, the complete variable domain is AAGVIQSPRHLIKEKRETATLKCYPIPRHDTVYWYQQGPGQDPQFLISFYEKMQSDKGSIPDRFSAQQFSDYHSELNMSSLELGDSALYFCASTPVTGAQYFGPGTRLTVL.

The V call is TRBV19, the J call TRBJ2-7; TRBD1 is a possible D gene (5 bases). CDR3 size: 13 residues. The V end was cut by 3 bases, the J end by 3 bases, with 9 bases between. Germline V gene data show CDR1 as LNHDA and CDR2 as SQIVND (reference sequence). CDR3 sequence (DNA): TGTGCCAGTAGTATCACCAGGGACTACGAGCAGTACTTC. This codes for CASSITRDYEQYF.

The chain recombines TRBV19 with TRBJ2-5, with TRBD2 identical over 12 bases. Per the germline V gene, CDR1 is LNHDA and CDR2 is SQIVND (reference sequence). This CDR3 spans 16 amino acids. J lost 5 bases, V lost 3 bases, and 7 bases had no gene match. The DNA of the CDR3 is TGTGCCAGTAGTATGGCGACTAGCGGGAGAGCGGAGACCCAGTACTTC. This encodes CASSMATSGRAETQYF.

This clone has only a few counts. The V gene is TRBV4-3, the J gene TRBJ2-1; D may be TRBD2 (6 bases). This CDR3 spans 15 amino acids. Germline lookup yields CDR1 LGHNA and CDR2 YSLEER. V was cut by 8 bases and J by 4 bases, with 18 bases left in between. The CDR3 here is CASEPSKGLYNEQFF. DNA of the CDR3: TGCGCCAGCGAACCAAGTAAGGGACTTTACAATGAGCAGTTCTTC.

The rearrangement links TRBV15 to TRBJ2-7; TRBD2 might be the D (5 bases). V was clipped by 1 base and J by 7 bases, with 11 bases between them. This CDR3 has 13 amino acids. CDR1 and CDR2 (germline): LNHNV, YYDKDF (reference sequence). CDR3: CATSRVLSGEQYF. CDR3 coding DNA: TGTGCCACCAGCAGAGTTTTAAGCGGAGAGCAGTACTTC.

This clone was detected only a few times. The genes are TRBV5-6 and TRBJ2-3, with 13 bases fitting TRBD2. The CDR3 has 17 residues. V lost 1 base and J lost 5; bases outside the gene matches: 7. The germline CDR1 and CDR2 sequences are SGHDT and YYEEEE. CDR3 loop: CASSLYTSGREGDTQYF. The CDR3 nucleotides are TGTGCCAGCAGCTTGTATACTAGCGGGAGGGAAGGAGATACGCAGTATTTT.

Comment on this clone: One end of the junction varies from germline; a read error may be responsible. CDR3 loop: CSSTSWGGLNTGELFF. The CDR3 DNA reads TGTTCCAGCACAAGTTGGGGGGGCCTGAACACCGGGGAGCTGTTTTTT. The chain carries TRBV7-9 and TRBJ2-2; D might be TRBD2 (7 bases). Germline lookup yields CDR1 SEHNR and CDR2 FQNEAQ (reference sequence). This CDR3 spans 16 amino acids.

The V gene is TRBV6-6, the J gene TRBJ2-2; 12 nucleotides line up with TRBD2. CDR3 size: 16 residues. Germline V gene data show CDR1 as MNHNY and CDR2 as SVGAGI (reference sequence). The V gene end was trimmed by 7 bases and the J gene end by 7 bases; junction bases not matched to a gene: 10. This CDR3 reads CASTSPSGGVSGELFF. In nucleotides, the CDR3 is TGTGCCAGCACCTCCCCTAGCGGGGGGGTGAGCGGGGAGCTGTTTTTT.

The chain combines TRBV4-1 with TRBJ1-2; tentative D call: TRBD1 (5 bases). Germline V gene sequence: CDR1 MGHRA, CDR2 YSYEKL. CDR3 length: 15 amino acids. V was trimmed by 1 base and J by 4 bases, leaving 13 bases between them. The CDR3 nucleotides read TGCGCCAGCAGCCAAGGGGGCGGGGGAGGCTATGGCTACACCTTC. Protein product: CASSQGGGGGYGYTF.

The chain carries TRBV4-3 and TRBJ2-7; 8 bases agree with TRBD1. The V gene end was trimmed by 6 bases and the J gene end by 3 bases; junction bases not matched to a gene: 4. CDR3 length equals 13 residues. Germline-derived CDR1 and CDR2 are LGHNA and YSLEER. This CDR3 is CASSLTGGYEQYF. The CDR3 nucleotides are TGCGCCAGCAGTCTTACAGGGGGCTACGAGCAGTACTTC.

This clone was detected only a few times. Distinct nucleotide sequences in the sample also encode this CDR3. The rearrangement links TRBV6-5 to TRBJ1-1; TRBD1 matches 7 bases. Germline CDR1 reads MNHEY; CDR2 reads SVGAGI. The CDR3 runs 15 residues. Trimming cost V 6 bases and J 0 bases; bases outside gene matches: 7. The CDR3 sequence is CASRHNRGLNTEAFF. CDR3 in DNA: TGTGCCAGCAGACACAACAGGGGTCTGAACACTGAAGCTTTCTTT.

The genes are TRBV28 and TRBJ2-7, with 7 bases that match TRBD1. CDR3 size: 15 residues. Germline CDR1 MDHEN, CDR2 SYDVKM. Trimming took 6 bases from V and 6 from J; bases not matched to a gene: 14. The CDR3 sequence is CASRPGDRVTREQYF. The CDR3 bases are TGTGCCAGCAGGCCCGGAGACAGGGTCACCCGCGAGCAGTACTTC. The whole variable domain, filled in from reference TRBV28 and TRBJ2-7, reads DVKVTQSSRYLVKRTGEKVFLECVQDMDHENMFWYRQDPGLGLRLIYFSYDVKMKEKGDIPEGYSVSREKKERFSLILESASTNQTSMYLCASRPGDRVTREQYFGPGTRLTVT.

V usage is TRBV5-1 and J usage is TRBJ2-7, with D tentatively TRBD2 (6 bases). Trimming removed 3 bases from V and 7 bases from J, with 20 bases in between. The V gene's germline CDR1 is SGHRS and CDR2 YFSETQ. The CDR3 spans 15 residues. The CDR3 loop is CASSSLGGGTKEQYF. The DNA for the CDR3 is TGCGCCAGCAGCTCCCTCGGCGGAGGGACGAAGGAGCAGTACTTC.

The rearrangement uses TRBV27 and TRBJ2-7, with 7 bases lining up with TRBD2. The germline CDR1 and CDR2 sequences are MNHEY and SMNVEV (reference sequence). The CDR3 is made up of 16 amino acids. The J segment lost 0 bases and the V segment lost 3 bases, leaving 8 bases of the junction unmatched. This CDR3 reads CASSFFRAGSSYEQYF. The DNA of the CDR3 is TGTGCCAGCAGTTTCTTTCGAGCGGGGAGCTCCTACGAGCAGTACTTC.

The gene calls are TRBV28 and TRBJ1-5; D possibly corresponds to TRBD1 (6 bases). The length of the CDR3 is 14 residues. Looked up from germline, CDR1 is MDHEN and CDR2 is SYDVKM. The V gene lost 3 bases and the J gene lost 6 bases, with 12 bases spanning the gap. CDR3 sequence (DNA): TGTGCCAGCAGTTTGCTGGGGGCGGGTCAGCCCCAGCATTTT. Translating it yields CASSLLGAGQPQHF.

The rearrangement links TRBV7-2 to TRBJ1-1; TRBD1 agrees at 8 bases. The CDR3 is made up of 15 amino acids. Trimming removed 4 bases from V and 5 bases from J; junction bases left unmatched: 9. Germline V CDR1 and CDR2: SGHTA, FQGNSA. CDR3 in amino acids: CASSSQGAGGTEAFF. The DNA for the CDR3 is TGTGCCAGCAGCTCGCAGGGGGCAGGGGGGACTGAAGCTTTCTTT. Full variable domain (rest looked up from reference TRBV7-2 and TRBJ1-1): GAGVSQSPSNKVTEKGKDVELRCDPISGHTALYWYRQSLGQGLEFLIYFQGNSAPDKSGLPSDRFSAERTGGSVSTLTIQRTQQEDSAVYLCASSSQGAGGTEAFFGQGTRLTVV.

The V gene is TRBV5-4, the J gene TRBJ2-2, with 8 bases lining up with TRBD2. The CDR3 is 15 amino acids. Germline-derived CDR1 and CDR2 are SGHNT and YYREEE (reference sequence). J lost 0 bases, V lost 5 bases, and 3 bases had no gene match. In DNA form, the CDR3 reads TGTGCCAGCAGTTTAGCGGGACCGAACACCGGGGAGCTGTTTTTT. Its translation is CASSLAGPNTGELFF.